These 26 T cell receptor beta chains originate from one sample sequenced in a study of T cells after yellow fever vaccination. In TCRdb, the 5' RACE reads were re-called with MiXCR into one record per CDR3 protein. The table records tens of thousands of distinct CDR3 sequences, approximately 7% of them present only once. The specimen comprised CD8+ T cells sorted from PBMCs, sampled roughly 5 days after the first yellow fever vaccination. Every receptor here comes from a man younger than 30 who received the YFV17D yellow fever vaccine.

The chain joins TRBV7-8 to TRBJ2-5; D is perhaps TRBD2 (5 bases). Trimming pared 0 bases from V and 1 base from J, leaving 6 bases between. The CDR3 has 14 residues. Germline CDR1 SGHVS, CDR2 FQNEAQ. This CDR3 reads CASSLARVQETQYF. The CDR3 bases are TGTGCCAGCAGCTTAGCGCGGGTCCAAGAGACCCAGTACTTC.

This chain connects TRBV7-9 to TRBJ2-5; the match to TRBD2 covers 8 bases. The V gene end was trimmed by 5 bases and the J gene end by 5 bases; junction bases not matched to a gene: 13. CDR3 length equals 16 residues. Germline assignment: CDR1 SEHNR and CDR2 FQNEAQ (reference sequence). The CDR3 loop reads CASSPRTSFVRETQYF. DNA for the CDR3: TGTGCCAGCAGCCCGCGGACTAGCTTCGTGCGGGAGACCCAGTACTTC.

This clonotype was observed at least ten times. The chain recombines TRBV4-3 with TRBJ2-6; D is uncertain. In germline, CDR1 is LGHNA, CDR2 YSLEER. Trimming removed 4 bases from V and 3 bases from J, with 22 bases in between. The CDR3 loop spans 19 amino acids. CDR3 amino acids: CASSLYVGQDLLGANVLTF. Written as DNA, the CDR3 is TGCGCCAGCAGCCTCTACGTTGGGCAGGACCTCCTTGGGGCCAACGTCCTGACTTTC.

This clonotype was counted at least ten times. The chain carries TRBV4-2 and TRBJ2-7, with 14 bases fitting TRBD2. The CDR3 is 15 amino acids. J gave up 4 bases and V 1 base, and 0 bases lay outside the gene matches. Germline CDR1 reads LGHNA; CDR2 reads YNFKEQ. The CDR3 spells CASSQGLAGGYEQYF. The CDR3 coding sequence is TGTGCCAGCAGCCAAGGACTAGCGGGGGGGTACGAGCAGTACTTC.

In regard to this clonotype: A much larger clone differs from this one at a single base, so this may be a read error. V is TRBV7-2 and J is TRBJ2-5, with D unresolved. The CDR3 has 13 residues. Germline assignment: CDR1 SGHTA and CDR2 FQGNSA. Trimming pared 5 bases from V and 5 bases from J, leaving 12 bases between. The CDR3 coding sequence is TGTGCCAGCAGCCTCGGACCAAGCGAGACCCAGTACTTC. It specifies CASSLGPSETQYF.

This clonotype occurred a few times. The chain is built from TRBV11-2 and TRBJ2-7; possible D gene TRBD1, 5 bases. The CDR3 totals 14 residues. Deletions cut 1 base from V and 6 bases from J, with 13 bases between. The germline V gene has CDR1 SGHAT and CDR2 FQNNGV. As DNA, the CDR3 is TGTGCCAGCAGCTTAGGGGGTAGGGGTGGCGAGCAGTACGTC. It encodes CASSLGGRGGEQYV.

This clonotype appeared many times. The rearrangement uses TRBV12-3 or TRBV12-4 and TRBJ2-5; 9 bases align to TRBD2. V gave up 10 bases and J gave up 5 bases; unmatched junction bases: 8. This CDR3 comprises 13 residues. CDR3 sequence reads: CATRGLASETQYF. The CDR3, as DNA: TGTGCCACCCGAGGACTAGCGAGCGAGACCCAGTACTTC.

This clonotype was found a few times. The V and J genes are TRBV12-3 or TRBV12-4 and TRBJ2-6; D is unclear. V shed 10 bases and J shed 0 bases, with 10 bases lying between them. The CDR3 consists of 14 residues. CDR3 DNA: TGTGCCAACCCCCCTAGCTCTGGGGCCAACGTCCTGACTTTC. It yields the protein CANPPSSGANVLTF.

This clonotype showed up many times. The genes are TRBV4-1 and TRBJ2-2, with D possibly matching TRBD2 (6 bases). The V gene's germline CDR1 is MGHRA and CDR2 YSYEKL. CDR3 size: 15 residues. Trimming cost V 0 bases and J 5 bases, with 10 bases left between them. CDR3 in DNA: TGCGCCAGCAGCCAAGATCTTAGCGGAACCGGGGAGCTGTTTTTT. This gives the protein CASSQDLSGTGELFF.

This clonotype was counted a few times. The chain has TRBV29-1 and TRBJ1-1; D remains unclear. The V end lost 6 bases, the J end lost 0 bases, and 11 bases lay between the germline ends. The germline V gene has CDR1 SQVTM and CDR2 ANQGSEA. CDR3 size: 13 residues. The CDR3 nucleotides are TGCAGCGTGTTAAAAGGTTTGAACACTGAAGCTTTCTTT. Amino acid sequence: CSVLKGLNTEAFF.

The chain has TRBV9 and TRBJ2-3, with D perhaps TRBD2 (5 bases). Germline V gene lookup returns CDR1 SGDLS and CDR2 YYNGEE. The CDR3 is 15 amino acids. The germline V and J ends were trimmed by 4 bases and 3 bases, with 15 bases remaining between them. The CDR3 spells CASSPPGEITDTQYF. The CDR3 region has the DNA TGTGCCAGCAGCCCCCCCGGGGAGATAACAGATACGCAGTATTTT.

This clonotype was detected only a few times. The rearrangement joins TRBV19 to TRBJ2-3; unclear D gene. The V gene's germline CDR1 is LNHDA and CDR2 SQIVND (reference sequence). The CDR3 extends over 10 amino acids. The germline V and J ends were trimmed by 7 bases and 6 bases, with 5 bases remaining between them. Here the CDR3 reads CASMGDTQYF. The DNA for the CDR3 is TGTGCCAGTATGGGGGATACGCAGTATTTT.

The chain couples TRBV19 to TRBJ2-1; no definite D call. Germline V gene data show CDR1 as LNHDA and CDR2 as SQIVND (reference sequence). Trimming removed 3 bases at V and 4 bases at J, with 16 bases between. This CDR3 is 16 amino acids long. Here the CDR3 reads CASSMLRQDGYNEQFF. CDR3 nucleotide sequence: TGTGCCAGTAGTATGCTAAGGCAGGATGGGTACAATGAGCAGTTCTTC.

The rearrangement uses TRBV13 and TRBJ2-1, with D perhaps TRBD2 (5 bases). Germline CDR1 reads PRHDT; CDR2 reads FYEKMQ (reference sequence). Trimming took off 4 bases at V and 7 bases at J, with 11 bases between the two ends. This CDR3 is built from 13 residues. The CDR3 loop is CASSSETGNEQFF. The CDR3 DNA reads TGTGCCAGCAGCTCGGAGACGGGAAATGAGCAGTTCTTC.

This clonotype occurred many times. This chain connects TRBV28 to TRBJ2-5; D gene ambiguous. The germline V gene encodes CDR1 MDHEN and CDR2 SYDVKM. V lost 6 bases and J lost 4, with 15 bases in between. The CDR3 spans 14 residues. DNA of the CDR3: TGTGCCAGCAGGGGCTCTAGAGGCGGAGAGACCCAGTACTTC. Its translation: CASRGSRGGETQYF.

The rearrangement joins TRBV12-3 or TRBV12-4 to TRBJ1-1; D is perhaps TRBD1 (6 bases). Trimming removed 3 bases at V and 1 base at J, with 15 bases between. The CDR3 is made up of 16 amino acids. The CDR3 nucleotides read TGTGCCAGCAGTTTTCTCAGCGGACAGCAGAACACTGAAGCTTTCTTT. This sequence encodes CASSFLSGQQNTEAFF.

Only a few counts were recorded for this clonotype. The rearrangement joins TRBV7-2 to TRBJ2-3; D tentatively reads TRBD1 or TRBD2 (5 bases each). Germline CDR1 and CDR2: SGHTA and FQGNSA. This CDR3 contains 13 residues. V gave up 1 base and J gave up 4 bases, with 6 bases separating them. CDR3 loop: CASSLGGPDTQYF. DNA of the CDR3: TGTGCCAGCAGCTTAGGGGGACCAGATACGCAGTATTTT.

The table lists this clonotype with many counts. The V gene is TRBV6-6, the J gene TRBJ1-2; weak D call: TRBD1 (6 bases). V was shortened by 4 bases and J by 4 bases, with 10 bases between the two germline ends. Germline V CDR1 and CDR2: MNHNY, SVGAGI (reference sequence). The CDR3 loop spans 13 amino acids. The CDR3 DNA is TGTGCCAGCAGTTTGGACAGCGGCTATGGCTACACCTTC. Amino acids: CASSLDSGYGYTF.

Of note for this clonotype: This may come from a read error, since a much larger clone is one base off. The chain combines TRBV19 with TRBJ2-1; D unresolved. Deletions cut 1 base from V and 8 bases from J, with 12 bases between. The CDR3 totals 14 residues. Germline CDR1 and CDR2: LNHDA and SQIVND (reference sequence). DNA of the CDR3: TGTGCCAGTAGTATAGTTCAGGCTTATGATGAGCAGTTCTTC. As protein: CASSIVQAYDEQFF.

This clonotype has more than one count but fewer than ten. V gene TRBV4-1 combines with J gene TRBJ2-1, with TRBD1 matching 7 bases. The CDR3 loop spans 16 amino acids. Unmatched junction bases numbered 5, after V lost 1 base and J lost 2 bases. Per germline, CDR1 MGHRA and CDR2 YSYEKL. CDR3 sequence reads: CASSQVQGQAYNEQFF. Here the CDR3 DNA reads TGCGCCAGCAGCCAAGTTCAAGGACAGGCCTACAATGAGCAGTTCTTC.

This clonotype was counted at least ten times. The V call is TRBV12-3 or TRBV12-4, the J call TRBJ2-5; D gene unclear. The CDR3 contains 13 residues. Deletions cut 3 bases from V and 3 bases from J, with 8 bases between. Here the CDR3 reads CASSFGSEETQYF. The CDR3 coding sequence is TGTGCCAGCAGTTTTGGGTCGGAAGAGACCCAGTACTTC.

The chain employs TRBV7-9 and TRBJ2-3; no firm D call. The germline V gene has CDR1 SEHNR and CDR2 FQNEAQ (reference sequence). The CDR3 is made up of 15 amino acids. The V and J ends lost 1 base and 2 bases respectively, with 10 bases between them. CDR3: CASSLDTPPTDTQYF. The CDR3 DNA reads TGTGCCAGCAGCTTAGACACACCCCCCACAGATACGCAGTATTTT.

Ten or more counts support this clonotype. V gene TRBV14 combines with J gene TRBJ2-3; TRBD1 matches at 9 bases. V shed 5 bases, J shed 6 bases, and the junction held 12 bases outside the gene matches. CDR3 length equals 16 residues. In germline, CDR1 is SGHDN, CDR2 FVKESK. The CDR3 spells CASSTVQGQGVDTQYF. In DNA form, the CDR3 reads TGTGCCAGCAGCACCGTCCAGGGACAGGGAGTCGATACGCAGTATTTT.

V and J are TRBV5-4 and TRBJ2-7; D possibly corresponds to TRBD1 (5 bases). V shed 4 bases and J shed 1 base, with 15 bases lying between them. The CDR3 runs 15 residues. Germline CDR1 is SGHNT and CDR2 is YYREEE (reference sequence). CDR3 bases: TGTGCCAGCAGCCTTTGGCAGGGTTTATCCTACGAGCAGTACTTC. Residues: CASSLWQGLSYEQYF.

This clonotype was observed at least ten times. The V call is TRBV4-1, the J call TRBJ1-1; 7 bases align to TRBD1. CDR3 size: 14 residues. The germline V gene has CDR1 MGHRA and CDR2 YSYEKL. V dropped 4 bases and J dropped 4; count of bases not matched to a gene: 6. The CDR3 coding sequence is TGCGCCAGCAGCCTTCTCACAGGGGTCACTGAAGCTTTCTTT. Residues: CASSLLTGVTEAFF.

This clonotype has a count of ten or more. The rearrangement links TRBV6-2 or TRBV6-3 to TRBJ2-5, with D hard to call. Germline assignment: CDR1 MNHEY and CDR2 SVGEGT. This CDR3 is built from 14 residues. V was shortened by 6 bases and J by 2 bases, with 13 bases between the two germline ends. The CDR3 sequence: CASSPGPRQETQYF. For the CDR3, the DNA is TGTGCCAGCAGCCCGGGCCCCAGGCAAGAGACCCAGTACTTC.